Listed here are 22 T cell receptor beta chains from one sample, sequenced in a study of T cells in Graves' hyperthyroidism and ophthalmopathy. Amplified regions were TCR beta CDR3 sequences from RNA transcripts. During a first-round RT-PCR of the TCR CDR3, the HTBI primer set was used. TCRdb reprocessed the multiplex PCR reads via MiXCR and lists one record per CDR3 protein. The repertoire holds roughly 380,000 distinct CDR3 sequences, with over 11% as singletons. Specimen: blood. Receptors were obtained from a woman in her sixties with Graves' hyperthyroidism.

This clonotype was counted ten times or more. This sequence joins TRBV18 and TRBJ2-5; D not resolved. The CDR3 spans 12 residues. V shed 2 bases and J shed 3 bases, with 4 bases lying between them. CDR1 and CDR2 (germline): KGHSH, LQKENI. CDR3 protein: CASSPIEETQYF. In nucleotides, the CDR3 is TGTGCCAGCTCACCAATAGAAGAGACCCAGTACTTC.

This clonotype was picked up many times. V gene TRBV12-3 or TRBV12-4 combines with J gene TRBJ2-7; TRBD2 agrees at 12 bases. The CDR3 has 15 amino acids. Losses at the gene ends were 3 bases for V and 4 bases for J; bases not matched to a gene: 4. CDR3 amino acids: CASSLTSGSWYEQYF. CDR3 bases: TGTGCCAGCAGTTTGACTAGCGGGAGTTGGTACGAGCAGTACTTC.

This clonotype was found many times. This chain uses TRBV12-3 or TRBV12-4 with TRBJ2-1, with 12 nucleotides matching TRBD2. The V segment lost 5 bases and the J segment 10 bases; nucleotides outside the gene matches: 12. The CDR3 spans 16 residues. The CDR3 bases are TGTGCCAGCAGTCTACCCAGACTAGCGGGAGTGGAGGAGCAGTTCTTC. Translation: CASSLPRLAGVEEQFF.

This clonotype was seen repeatedly, ten times or more. The genes are TRBV28 and TRBJ2-1, with D perhaps matching TRBD1 or TRBD2 (5 bases each). Germline assignment: CDR1 MDHEN and CDR2 SYDVKM. The CDR3 loop spans 17 amino acids. The germline V and J ends were trimmed by 3 bases and 0 bases, with 15 bases remaining between them. CDR3 sequence reads: CASSLPPGTVSYNEQFF. In nucleotides, the CDR3 is TGTGCCAGCAGTTTGCCCCCCGGGACGGTCTCCTACAATGAGCAGTTCTTC.

This clonotype was observed many times. The chain links TRBV30 to TRBJ2-2; no definite D call. The length of the CDR3 is 18 residues. V lost 2 bases to trimming and J lost 2 bases, with 21 bases between them. Germline V gene lookup returns CDR1 GTSNPN and CDR2 SVGIG (reference sequence). CDR3 sequence reads: CAWSIGSPDLLNTGELFF. The CDR3 coding sequence is TGTGCCTGGAGTATCGGGTCACCAGACCTCCTTAACACCGGGGAGCTGTTTTTT.

This clonotype has a count of ten or more. The chain employs TRBV18 and TRBJ2-3, with TRBD2 matching over 8 bases. The CDR3 length is 16 residues. Germline CDR1 and CDR2: KGHSH and LQKENI. V trimming: 0 bases; J trimming: 5 bases; junction bases outside the gene matches: 7. The CDR3 reads CASSPPVSGGRDTQYF. CDR3 nucleotide sequence: TGTGCCAGCTCACCACCAGTATCGGGAGGGCGAGATACGCAGTATTTT.

The V gene is TRBV6-1, the J gene TRBJ1-5; 7 nucleotides align to TRBD1. V was clipped by 0 bases and J by 2 bases; unmatched bases: 13. In germline, CDR1 is MNHNS, CDR2 SASEGT. The CDR3 spans 19 residues. Here the CDR3 reads CASSEAKQFRQGGNQPQHF. The CDR3 DNA follows: TGTGCCAGCAGTGAAGCGAAACAATTTAGACAGGGAGGCAATCAGCCCCAGCATTTT.

Ten or more counts support this clonotype. The rearrangement links TRBV5-1 to TRBJ2-1; D remains unclear. Looked up from germline, CDR1 is SGHRS and CDR2 is YFSETQ. The CDR3 consists of 15 residues. Deletions cut 0 bases from V and 5 bases from J, with 12 bases between. CDR3 sequence: CASSLGRSSDNEQFF. CDR3 DNA: TGCGCCAGCAGCTTGGGGAGATCCTCGGACAATGAGCAGTTCTTC.

This clonotype was recorded many times. Written as DNA, the CDR3 is TGCAGCGTTGAATTTACCAGCTTGGGACTAGCGGGGCTATTCGATACGCAGTATTTT. Encoded protein: CSVEFTSLGLAGLFDTQYF. The gene calls are TRBV29-1 and TRBJ2-3; 13 positions match TRBD2. Trimming removed 2 bases from V and 6 bases from J; junction bases left unmatched: 17. In germline, CDR1 is SQVTM, CDR2 ANQGSEA. The CDR3 sequence is 19 residues long.

The sample holds a few counts of this clonotype. The CDR3 sequence: CASSPDWTGGSTDTQYF. In DNA form, the CDR3 reads TGTGCCAGCTCACCCGACTGGACAGGGGGTAGCACAGATACGCAGTATTTT. V usage is TRBV18 and J usage is TRBJ2-3; 10 nucleotides agree with TRBD1. This CDR3 contains 17 residues. Germline-derived CDR1 and CDR2 are KGHSH and LQKENI. V shed 3 bases, J shed 0 bases, and the junction held 6 bases outside the gene matches.

Turning to this clonotype: The germline gene is not matched at one end of the junction; a read error may be the cause. The gene calls are TRBV6-4 and TRBJ1-2; the D gene is possibly TRBD1 (5 bases). The germline CDR1 and CDR2 sequences are MRHNA and SNTAGT. The length of the CDR3 is 17 residues. CDR3 in DNA: TGTGCCGGCAGTGACCCAGCGGAAGGGACGGAGGGATATGGCTACACCTTC. This encodes CAGSDPAEGTEGYGYTF.

This clonotype was detected many times. This chain connects TRBV5-1 to TRBJ2-1, with D perhaps TRBD1 (6 bases). V lost 4 bases and J lost 0, with 11 bases in between. CDR1 is SGHRS, CDR2 YFSETQ, per germline. The CDR3 length is 15 residues. The CDR3 here is CASSQRTVSYNEQFF. CDR3 coding DNA: TGCGCCAGCAGCCAAAGGACAGTCTCCTACAATGAGCAGTTCTTC.

This clonotype has ten or more counts. The V call is TRBV12-3 or TRBV12-4, the J call TRBJ1-2; tentative D call: TRBD1 (6 bases). V lost 5 bases and J 3 bases, leaving 16 bases between the germline ends. This CDR3 has 15 amino acids. For the CDR3, the DNA is TGTGCCAGCAGTACAAACAGGGATGAAGACTATGGCTACACCTTC. Its protein is CASSTNRDEDYGYTF.

In its sample, this clonotype was seen many times. The chain is built from TRBV18 and TRBJ2-3, with TRBD2 matching 7 bases. The CDR3 spans 17 residues. J lost 1 base, V lost 3 bases, and 10 bases had no gene match. Germline loops: CDR1 KGHSH, CDR2 LQKENI. CDR3 coding DNA: TGTGCCAGCTCACCCCGGGGCGGGGGAGGAGGCACAGATACGCAGTATTTT. It encodes CASSPRGGGGGTDTQYF.

This clonotype was observed a handful of times. At one end, the junction sequence differs from germline, possibly due to a read error. In DNA form, the CDR3 reads TGTGCCAGCCGCTCCCCCTTAGCGGGAGCGTACAATGAGCAGCTCTTC. Translated: CASRSPLAGAYNEQLF. The chain is built from TRBV6-2 or TRBV6-3 and TRBJ2-1; 9 positions agree with TRBD2. CDR3 length: 16 residues. Germline V CDR1 and CDR2: MNHEY, SVGEGT.

This clonotype was counted ten times or more. The genes are TRBV2 and TRBJ1-2; a possible D gene is TRBD1 (5 bases). CDR3 length equals 12 residues. The germline CDR1 and CDR2 sequences are SNHLY and FYNNEI. V lost 8 bases to trimming and J lost 7 bases, with 14 bases between them. The CDR3 DNA reads TGTGCCAGCCGGGGGGATGTTCCTGGCTACACCTTC. As protein: CASRGDVPGYTF. Full variable domain (remainder filled in from reference TRBV2 and TRBJ1-2): EPEVTQTPSHQVTQMGQEVILRCVPISNHLYFYWYRQILGQKVEFLVSFYNNEISEKSEIFDDQFSVERPDGSNFTLKIRSTKLEDSAMYFCASRGDVPGYTFGSGTRLTVV.

Many counts were recorded for this clonotype. This chain uses TRBV29-1 with TRBJ2-7, with D possibly TRBD2 on 5 matching bases. The V end lost 4 bases, the J end lost 2 bases, and 9 bases lay between the germline ends. Germline values: CDR1 SQVTM, CDR2 ANQGSEA. The CDR3 spans 12 residues. For the CDR3, the DNA is TGCAGCGTTGGAGCGGACCCCTACGAGCAGTACTTC. Protein product: CSVGADPYEQYF.

This clonotype was detected ten times or more. J is TRBJ1-3 and V is TRBV5-1; D is ambiguous. CDR1 is SGHRS and CDR2 is YFSETQ in the germline V gene. V was pared by 0 bases and J by 0 bases, with 7 bases between. The CDR3 is 15 residues long. CDR3 coding DNA: TGCGCCAGCAGCTTGGGACTGCGCTCTGGAAACACCATATATTTT. Its protein product is CASSLGLRSGNTIYF.

This rearrangement joins TRBV28 to TRBJ1-5; D is ambiguous. The CDR3 totals 15 residues. Germline CDR1 reads MDHEN; CDR2 reads SYDVKM. The V gene lost 5 bases and the J gene lost 0 bases, with 11 bases spanning the gap. For the CDR3, the DNA is TGTGCCAGCAGTATCGTGGACTTTAGCAATCAGCCCCAGCATTTT. It codes for CASSIVDFSNQPQHF.

This clonotype appeared many times. The gene calls are TRBV2 and TRBJ1-6; TRBD1 might be the D (5 bases). Trimming pared 4 bases from V and 6 bases from J, leaving 10 bases between. The CDR3 is made up of 14 amino acids. The germline V gene has CDR1 SNHLY and CDR2 FYNNEI. The CDR3 nucleotides read TGTGCCAGCAGTGTTTCACAGGTTAATTCACCCCTCCACTTT. This translates into CASSVSQVNSPLHF.

In this sample, this clonotype turned up a few times. The J gene is TRBJ1-1, the V gene TRBV29-1; D possibly corresponds to TRBD1 (5 bases). The CDR3 is 10 residues long. The V gene's germline CDR1 is SQVTM and CDR2 ANQGSEA. V was pared by 6 bases and J by 6 bases, with 8 bases between. The CDR3 protein is CSVGEAEAFF. The CDR3 DNA reads as TGCAGCGTGGGGGAGGCTGAAGCTTTCTTT.

V usage is TRBV7-8 and J usage is TRBJ1-2; D possibly corresponds to TRBD1 (6 bases). The CDR3 consists of 16 residues. Germline V gene lookup returns CDR1 SGHVS and CDR2 FQNEAQ. V was pared by 5 bases and J by 4 bases, with 20 bases between. CDR3 sequence reads: CASSLSPQQGGYGYTF. For the CDR3, the DNA is TGTGCCAGCAGCCTGAGCCCCCAACAGGGAGGCTATGGCTACACCTTC.